Each of the 25 T cell receptor beta chains below was sequenced from the same sample in a study of T cells after posttransplantation cyclophosphamide. The assay was immunoSEQ multiplex PCR, and TCRdb's table has in-frame clones only and misses some. The specimen has about 38,000 clones, none found just once. Input material: PBMCs. Source of these receptors: a man in his forties or fifties in good health, CMV-negative, and a related stem cell transplant donor.

V and J are TRBV5-4 and TRBJ1-6; possible D gene TRBD1, 5 bases. V was shortened by 4 bases and J by 14 bases, with 19 bases between the two germline ends. Germline-derived CDR1 and CDR2 are SGHNT and YYREEE (reference sequence). The CDR3 sequence is 14 residues long. CDR3 bases: TGTGCCAGCAGCGACGCCAGGGTTGGGTTGGCCCTCCACTTT. Protein product: CASSDARVGLALHF.

This clone has ten or more counts. CDR3: CASSLHSGGAGEQFF. DNA of the CDR3: TGTGCCAGCAGCCTGCACAGCGGGGGGGCCGGTGAGCAGTTCTTC. J is TRBJ2-1 and V is TRBV11-3, with 10 bases lining up with TRBD2. From germline, CDR1 is SGHNT and CDR2 YENEEA. This CDR3 region has 15 residues. The V and J ends lost 5 bases and 9 bases, in that order; junction bases with no gene match: 10. Full variable domain (missing parts from reference TRBV11-3 and TRBJ2-1): EAGVVQSPRYKIIEKKQPVAFWCNPISGHNTLYWYLQNLGQGPELLIRYENEEAVDDSQLPKDRFSAERLKGVDSTLKIQPAELGDSAVYLCASSLHSGGAGEQFFGPGTRLTVL.

The sample holds many counts of this clone. The J gene is TRBJ1-6, the V gene TRBV7-3; D not resolved. V lost 4 bases, J lost 3 bases, and 7 bases lay in between. The CDR3 loop spans 14 amino acids. Germline values: CDR1 SGHTA, CDR2 FQGTGA. The CDR3 loop reads CASSSTGYNSPLHF. CDR3 DNA sequence: TGTGCCAGCAGCTCGACGGGCTATAATTCACCCCTCCACTTT.

This clone was detected ten times or more. J is TRBJ2-1 and V is TRBV9; 7 positions match TRBD2. CDR1 and CDR2 from the germline V gene are SGDLS and YYNGEE. With 0 bases clipped from V and 4 bases from J, the junction kept 4 bases outside the gene matches. This CDR3 has 15 residues. The CDR3 coding sequence is TGTGCCAGCAGCGTAGTAAGCGGGGAGTACAATGAGCAGTTCTTC. It encodes CASSVVSGEYNEQFF.

The chain has TRBV9 and TRBJ2-5, with 8 positions matching TRBD1. This CDR3 has 16 residues. Germline V gives CDR1 SGDLS, CDR2 YYNGEE. With 4 bases clipped from V and 4 bases from J, the junction kept 12 bases outside the gene matches. CDR3 protein: CASSIAFQGAGETQYF. The CDR3 DNA sequence: TGTGCCAGCAGCATCGCGTTCCAGGGGGCGGGAGAGACCCAGTACTTC.

This clone occurred many times. The chain uses TRBV7-2 and TRBJ1-1; the D is unclear. Germline loops: CDR1 SGHTA, CDR2 FQGNSA. Trimming removed 1 base at V and 11 bases at J, with 23 bases between. The CDR3 is 16 residues long. The CDR3 sequence: CASSLVGSFTATDAFF. CDR3 nucleotides: TGTGCCAGCAGCTTAGTCGGTTCATTCACAGCTACCGATGCTTTCTTT.

At least ten counts were recorded for this clone. The chain recombines TRBV5-4 with TRBJ1-4; no firm D call. CDR1 and CDR2 (germline): SGHNT, YYREEE (reference sequence). Trimming removed 2 bases at V and 4 bases at J, with 9 bases between. This CDR3 spans 14 amino acids. CDR3 amino acids: CASSFGRNNEKLFF. The CDR3 DNA reads as TGTGCCAGCAGCTTTGGGAGGAATAATGAAAAACTGTTTTTT.

This clone was counted ten times or more. The CDR3 sequence: CASSLRGGAGNEQFF. CDR3 bases: TGTGCCAGCAGCTTACGCGGGGGGGCTGGGAATGAGCAGTTCTTC. The chain combines TRBV7-3 with TRBJ2-1, with TRBD2 matching over 9 bases. J was trimmed by 7 bases and V by 2 bases; bases with no gene match: 6. Germline-derived CDR1 and CDR2 are SGHTA and FQGTGA. The CDR3 contains 15 residues. The entire variable domain, with the rest obtained from reference TRBV7-3 and TRBJ2-1, is as follows: GAGVSQTPSNKVTEKGKYVELRCDPISGHTALYWYRQSLGQGPEFLIYFQGTGAADDSGLPNDRFFAVRPEGSVSTLKIQRTERGDSAVYLCASSLRGGAGNEQFFGPGTRLTVL.

This clone showed up many times. Written as DNA, the CDR3 is TGCGCCAGCAGCCAAGGGACTAGAAGCACCGGGGAGCTGTTTTTT. Translating it yields CASSQGTRSTGELFF. The rearrangement joins TRBV4-3 to TRBJ2-2, with 7 bases that match TRBD2. From germline, CDR1 is LGHNA and CDR2 YSLEER. The CDR3 spans 15 residues. V was pared by 1 base and J by 4 bases, with 3 bases of the junction left unmatched.

At least ten counts were recorded for this clone. V and J are TRBV10-3 and TRBJ1-6; no reliable D call. The V gene lost 2 bases and the J gene lost 5 bases, with 4 bases spanning the gap. Germline assignment: CDR1 ENHRY and CDR2 SYGVKD. This CDR3 spans 13 amino acids. The CDR3 region is CAISEINNSPLHF. Written as DNA, the CDR3 is TGTGCCATCAGTGAGATAAATAATTCACCCCTCCACTTT.

In this sample, this clone turned up many times. The chain employs TRBV5-1 and TRBJ2-7; no clear D gene. The CDR3 is made up of 14 amino acids. V shed 1 base and J shed 6 bases, with 14 bases lying between them. The germline gives CDR1 SGHRS, CDR2 YFSETQ. CDR3 amino acids: CASSLSLTGGEQYF. The CDR3 nucleotides are TGCGCCAGCAGCTTGAGTCTAACCGGCGGCGAGCAGTACTTC.

Comment on this clone: Other DNA sequences within the sample encode an identical CDR3. This chain links TRBV5-6 with TRBJ2-3; 8 bases line up with TRBD2. V dropped 0 bases and J dropped 2; count of bases not matched to a gene: 14. CDR3 length: 19 amino acids. Germline-derived CDR1 and CDR2 are SGHDT and YYEEEE. CDR3 DNA: TGTGCCAGCAGCTTGGGGACTAGCTGGTATGCGGCTTCCACAGATACGCAGTATTTT. Translating gives CASSLGTSWYAASTDTQYF.

V gene TRBV5-6 combines with J gene TRBJ2-5; 11 nucleotides align to TRBD2. Germline CDR1 and CDR2: SGHDT and YYEEEE. After removal of 0 bases from V and 5 bases from J, the junction contained 3 bases not matched to a gene. CDR3 size: 15 residues. CDR3 loop: CASSLGSSGGETQYF. As DNA, the CDR3 is TGTGCCAGCAGCTTGGGTTCTAGCGGGGGGGAGACCCAGTACTTC.

This clone was detected many times. The chain has TRBV6-5 and TRBJ2-1; TRBD2 matches 7 bases. V was clipped by 2 bases and J by 8 bases; unmatched bases: 0. This CDR3 is built from 12 residues. Per the germline V gene, CDR1 is MNHEY and CDR2 is SVGAGI. CDR3: CASSYAGDEQFF. The DNA of the CDR3 is TGTGCCAGCAGTTACGCGGGGGATGAGCAGTTCTTC.

This clone was recorded many times. The CDR3 DNA sequence: TGTGCCACCCCCCCGGCCGAGGAGTTCTTC. It specifies CATPPAEEFF. The chain employs TRBV15 and TRBJ2-1; the D is unclear. From germline, CDR1 is LNHNV and CDR2 YYDKDF (reference sequence). The CDR3 is made up of 10 amino acids. Trimming removed 8 bases from V and 14 bases from J, with 13 bases in between.

This clone was seen repeatedly, ten times or more. The chain joins TRBV6-1 to TRBJ2-3, with D unresolved. V shed 4 bases and J shed 5 bases, with 10 bases lying between them. Per germline, CDR1 MNHNS and CDR2 SASEGT. The CDR3 is 13 residues long. CDR3 nucleotides: TGTGCCAGCAGTGCGGTAGCCAGAGATACGCAGTATTTT. Its protein is CASSAVARDTQYF.

This clone was seen many times. V gene TRBV19 combines with J gene TRBJ1-2; D remains unclear. This CDR3 spans 11 amino acids. Trimming removed 3 bases at V and 5 bases at J, with 4 bases between. Germline CDR1 and CDR2: LNHDA and SQIVND (reference sequence). DNA of the CDR3: TGTGCCAGTAGTATTCGGTATGGCTACACCTTC. Encoded protein: CASSIRYGYTF.

At least ten counts were recorded for this clone. CDR3 amino acids: CASKKSGTYEQYF. CDR3 DNA sequence: TGTGCCAGCAAAAAAAGCGGGACCTACGAGCAGTACTTC. The chain is built from TRBV2 and TRBJ2-7, with 7 bases fitting TRBD2. This CDR3 has 13 residues. The V gene end was trimmed by 7 bases and the J gene end by 2 bases; junction bases not matched to a gene: 5. CDR1 is SNHLY, CDR2 FYNNEI, per germline.

This chain uses TRBV5-1 with TRBJ2-3; perhaps TRBD2 as D (5 bases). The V end was cut by 2 bases, the J end by 5 bases, with 21 bases between. This CDR3 is 17 amino acids long. From germline, CDR1 is SGHRS and CDR2 YFSETQ. Here the CDR3 DNA reads TGCGCCAGCAGCTTACAAGAGGACTCCTTGGGTGTAGATACGCAGTATTTT. Translation: CASSLQEDSLGVDTQYF.

This clone occurred many times. This chain uses TRBV5-1 with TRBJ2-7; maybe TRBD1 (6 bases). V lost 3 bases and J 7 bases, leaving 20 bases between the germline ends. CDR3 length: 15 amino acids. Per germline, CDR1 SGHRS and CDR2 YFSETQ. CDR3 sequence (DNA): TGCGCCAGCAGCTCCGGACAGACACCTGGGTGGGAGCAGTACTTC. It is translated as CASSSGQTPGWEQYF. Together with reference TRBV5-1 and TRBJ2-7, the CDR3 gives the full variable domain: KAGVTQTPRYLIKTRGQQVTLSCSPISGHRSVSWYQQTPGQGLQFLFEYFSETQRNKGNFPGRFSGRQFSNSRSEMNVSTLELGDSALYLCASSSGQTPGWEQYFGPGTRLTVT.

This clone appeared a few times. This rearrangement joins TRBV18 to TRBJ1-2; a possible D gene is TRBD1 (6 bases). This CDR3 comprises 15 residues. CDR1 and CDR2 from the germline V gene are KGHSH and LQKENI. With 0 bases removed from V and 7 bases from J, the gap between germline ends came to 15 bases. The chain's CDR3 is CASSPPGGGGSGYTF. As DNA, the CDR3 is TGTGCCAGCTCACCACCGGGAGGGGGTGGTAGTGGCTACACCTTC.

This clone was recorded many times. This chain links TRBV6-5 with TRBJ1-2; a weak D match, TRBD1 (6 bases). The CDR3 has 14 amino acids. The germline V gene has CDR1 MNHEY and CDR2 SVGAGI. Trimming removed 1 base from V and 6 bases from J, with 12 bases in between. CDR3 DNA sequence: TGTGCCAGCAGTTACTTAGGACAGCCTAATGGCTACACCTTC. Translated: CASSYLGQPNGYTF.

This clone was counted many times. The chain joins TRBV10-3 to TRBJ2-2, with 8 bases matching TRBD1. The length of the CDR3 is 15 residues. From germline, CDR1 is ENHRY and CDR2 SYGVKD. V was pared by 5 bases and J by 4 bases, with 6 bases of the junction left unmatched. For the CDR3, the DNA is TGTGCCATCAGTCGCCAGGGGGCGGGCACCGGGGAGCTGTTTTTT. This sequence encodes CAISRQGAGTGELFF.

This clone was seen more than once but under ten times. This chain links TRBV19 with TRBJ2-3, with 13 bases matching TRBD2. The CDR3 runs to 19 residues. Germline CDR1 and CDR2: LNHDA and SQIVND (reference sequence). The ends lost 0 bases at V and 6 bases at J; junction bases unmatched: 12. The CDR3 DNA reads as TGTGCCAGTAGTATAGAGCCCCCCGGGACTAGCGGGACGGCGGATACGCAGTATTTT. Amino acid sequence: CASSIEPPGTSGTADTQYF.

This clone was recorded at least ten times. The J gene is TRBJ2-2, the V gene TRBV7-9, with TRBD2 identical over 8 bases. After removal of 2 bases from V and 7 bases from J, the junction contained 12 bases not matched to a gene. The CDR3 loop spans 17 amino acids. CDR1 is SEHNR, CDR2 FQNEAQ, per germline (reference sequence). In nucleotides, the CDR3 is TGTGCCAGCAGCTTACCTTTCGGGAGGGCCATTAACGGGGAGCTGTTTTTT. It encodes CASSLPFGRAINGELFF.